The 31 T cell receptor beta chains listed next were all sequenced from one sample in a study of blood T cell repertoires in COVID-19. The assay was immunoSEQ multiplex PCR, and TCRdb's table has in-frame clones only and misses some. The sample records some 450,000 clones, roughly 90% being singletons. The sequenced material came from peripheral blood. The receptors stem from a man in his late teens or twenties with COVID-19, enrolled during active disease.

The chain combines TRBV7-2 with TRBJ2-3, with D perhaps matching TRBD2 (5 bases). The V gene lost 1 base and the J gene lost 1 base, with 18 bases spanning the gap. This CDR3 contains 18 residues. Germline V gene lookup returns CDR1 SGHTA and CDR2 FQGNSA. The CDR3 protein is CASSLEAFGLSGTDTQYF. The CDR3 DNA sequence: TGTGCCAGCAGCTTAGAAGCCTTCGGCCTTAGCGGCACAGATACGCAGTATTTT.

In its sample, this clone was seen once. The chain recombines TRBV5-4 with TRBJ1-4; TRBD1 matches 11 bases. Germline V gives CDR1 SGHNT, CDR2 YYREEE (reference sequence). Trimming cost V 2 bases and J 8 bases; bases outside gene matches: 11. This CDR3 is 17 amino acids long. CDR3 sequence (DNA): TGTGCCAGCAGCTTACGGGACAGGGGGTCAAGGAGAGAAAAACTGTTTTTT. As protein: CASSLRDRGSRREKLFF. The full variable domain, with the rest looked up from reference TRBV5-4 and TRBJ1-4, is ETGVTQSPTHLIKTRGQQVTLRCSSQSGHNTVSWYQQALGQGPQFIFQYYREEENGRGNFPPRFSGLQFPNYSSELNVNALELDDSALYLCASSLRDRGSRREKLFFGSGTQLSVL.

In its sample, this clone was seen many times. The rearrangement joins TRBV5-4 to TRBJ2-7; tentatively, D is TRBD1 (7 bases). Trimming cost V 4 bases and J 7 bases, with 18 bases left between them. The CDR3 extends over 14 amino acids. CDR1 and CDR2 (germline): SGHNT, YYREEE (reference sequence). CDR3 sequence reads: CASSGGTAVWEQYF. The DNA for the CDR3 is TGTGCCAGCAGCGGCGGGACAGCGGTTTGGGAGCAGTACTTC.

This chain joins TRBV2 and TRBJ2-7, with 16 bases aligning to TRBD2. The CDR3 totals 18 residues. Germline-derived CDR1 and CDR2 are SNHLY and FYNNEI. V was clipped by 6 bases and J by 1 base; unmatched bases: 9. The CDR3 region has the DNA TGTGCCAGCAGAACCGGGACTAGCGGGGGGGCTTGGTCCTACGAGCAGTACTTC. It codes for CASRTGTSGGAWSYEQYF.

This chain uses TRBV5-1 with TRBJ2-1; possible D gene TRBD2, 6 bases. This CDR3 region has 14 residues. The germline CDR1 and CDR2 sequences are SGHRS and YFSETQ. Trimming took 1 base from V and 3 from J, leaving 8 bases between them. CDR3 bases: TGCGCCAGCAGCTTGCTAGCGCGCTACAATGAGCAGTTCTTC. This codes for CASSLLARYNEQFF.

The chain couples TRBV12-3 or TRBV12-4 to TRBJ2-2, with D hard to call. The CDR3 loop spans 11 amino acids. Trimming stripped 3 bases from V and 8 bases from J, with 4 bases between. The CDR3 DNA reads TGTGCCAGCAGTTTTATGGGGGAGCTGTTTTTT. This translates into CASSFMGELFF.

V gene TRBV10-1 combines with J gene TRBJ2-7; 9 nucleotides line up with TRBD1. Trimming at V came to 3 bases and at J to 2 bases, leaving 5 bases not matched to a gene. The CDR3 has 15 residues. CDR1 and CDR2 (germline): WNHNN, SYGVQD (reference sequence). The CDR3 loop is CASSDFRDRAYEQYF. The CDR3 region has the DNA TGCGCCAGCAGTGACTTCCGGGACAGGGCCTACGAGCAGTACTTC.

V gene TRBV19 combines with J gene TRBJ2-7, with D uncertain. The CDR3 covers 16 residues. Trimming shortened V by 3 bases and J by 6 bases, and 21 bases separated the two germline ends. Germline CDR1 reads LNHDA; CDR2 reads SQIVND (reference sequence). Here the CDR3 reads CASSIRTNSRGTEQYF. The CDR3 coding sequence is TGTGCCAGTAGTATCAGAACAAACTCCAGAGGCACCGAGCAGTACTTC.

The chain links TRBV5-4 to TRBJ2-5; 7 positions agree with TRBD2. This CDR3 has 16 residues. J was trimmed by 5 bases and V by 6 bases; bases with no gene match: 16. Germline CDR1 reads SGHNT; CDR2 reads YYREEE (reference sequence). CDR3 DNA sequence: TGTGCCAGCACCGTCACTTTGGGAGGGGCGGTTGAGACCCAGTACTTC. It is translated as CASTVTLGGAVETQYF.

This clone was seen a single time. The rearrangement links TRBV2 to TRBJ1-2, with D unresolved. There are 18 residues in the CDR3. In germline, CDR1 is SNHLY, CDR2 FYNNEI. V was clipped by 3 bases and J by 1 base, with 21 bases between them. The CDR3 DNA reads TGTGCCAGCAGTGATGGACTGTGGAGGAGTTCCCTTAACTATGGCTACACCTTC. Encoded protein: CASSDGLWRSSLNYGYTF. The full variable domain, rest sourced from reference TRBV2 and TRBJ1-2, is EPEVTQTPSHQVTQMGQEVILRCVPISNHLYFYWYRQILGQKVEFLVSFYNNEISEKSEIFDDQFSVERPDGSNFTLKIRSTKLEDSAMYFCASSDGLWRSSLNYGYTFGSGTRLTVV.

The gene calls are TRBV29-1 and TRBJ2-1; perhaps TRBD1 as D (6 bases). The CDR3 spans 14 residues. Germline V gives CDR1 SQVTM, CDR2 ANQGSEA. The germline V and J ends were trimmed by 6 bases and 4 bases, with 16 bases remaining between them. The CDR3 sequence: CSVQLGTSYNEQFF. CDR3 sequence (DNA): TGCAGCGTCCAACTCGGGACATCGTACAATGAGCAGTTCTTC.

The genes are TRBV3-1 (or the pseudogene TRBV3-2) and TRBJ2-6; 10 bases align to TRBD1. The CDR3 is 19 amino acids. The germline V gene encodes CDR1 LGHDT and CDR2 YNNKEL (reference sequence). V dropped 1 base and J dropped 3; count of bases not matched to a gene: 9. The CDR3 bases are TGTGCCAGCAGCCAAGTGGGACAGGGGACCTCCAGTGGGGCCAACGTCCTGACTTTC. This sequence encodes CASSQVGQGTSSGANVLTF.

The chain couples TRBV7-8 to TRBJ1-4, with no clear D. The CDR3 extends over 14 amino acids. V lost 5 bases to trimming and J lost 3 bases, with 10 bases between them. From germline, CDR1 is SGHVS and CDR2 FQNEAQ. Here the CDR3 DNA reads TGTGCCAGCAGCCCCGGGGTCCCTAATGAAAAACTGTTTTTT. It encodes CASSPGVPNEKLFF.

J is TRBJ1-1 and V is TRBV3-1 (or the pseudogene TRBV3-2); 8 bases match TRBD1. The length of the CDR3 is 14 residues. The junction had 4 bases not matched to a gene; V was cut back by 3 bases and J by 4 bases. The germline CDR1 and CDR2 sequences are LGHDT and YNNKEL (reference sequence). The CDR3 reads CASSQTGEGTEAFF. CDR3 nucleotide sequence: TGTGCCAGCAGCCAGACAGGGGAGGGCACTGAAGCTTTCTTT.

The CDR3 DNA is TGTGCCAGCAAAGGGACTAGCGGATTGAATGAGCAGTTCTTC. It encodes CASKGTSGLNEQFF. The J gene is TRBJ2-1, the V gene TRBV2; 11 bases map to TRBD2. Germline trimming cut 7 bases from V and 7 bases from J; bases unmatched to any gene: 6. Germline values: CDR1 SNHLY, CDR2 FYNNEI. The CDR3 extends over 14 amino acids.

The chain is built from TRBV7-3 and TRBJ1-1, with D hard to call. Per germline, CDR1 SGHTA and CDR2 FQGTGA. The CDR3 is made up of 14 amino acids. V lost 1 base and J 1 base, leaving 7 bases between the germline ends. The CDR3 bases are TGTGCCAGCAGCTTAAGTCCAGGGAACACTGAAGCTTTCTTT. This encodes CASSLSPGNTEAFF.

The chain employs TRBV7-9 and TRBJ1-3; a weak D match, TRBD1 (6 bases). Trimming took 4 bases from V and 4 from J, leaving 11 bases between them. Germline V lookup: CDR1 SEHNR, CDR2 FQNEAQ (reference sequence). There are 14 residues in the CDR3. For the CDR3, the DNA is TGTGCCAGCAGCTCCCCGACAGGAGGAAACACCATATATTTT. It yields the protein CASSSPTGGNTIYF.

V gene TRBV21-1 combines with J gene TRBJ1-2; the table assigns TRBD1, which was not confirmed against the DNA. TRBV21-1 is a pseudogene locus. This CDR3 is 18 amino acids long. The CDR3 loop reads CASSKALTHRGVWYGYTF. The CDR3 nucleotides are TGTGCCAGCAGCAAAGCCCTAACCCACAGGGGGGTTTGGTATGGCTACACCTTC.

The chain recombines TRBV12-5 with TRBJ2-1; no reliable D call. The V end was cut by 6 bases, the J end by 9 bases, with 12 bases between. The CDR3 totals 12 residues. Germline lookup yields CDR1 LGHNT and CDR2 FRNRAP. CDR3 in amino acids: CASGYPLGEQFF. The DNA of the CDR3 is TGTGCTAGTGGATACCCTCTCGGTGAGCAGTTCTTC.

This clone has just a few counts. This chain uses TRBV2 with TRBJ2-7, with 8 bases lining up with TRBD2. J was trimmed by 1 base and V by 7 bases; bases with no gene match: 15. The CDR3 spans 17 residues. Germline values: CDR1 SNHLY, CDR2 FYNNEI. This CDR3 reads CASNPTLAGGNSYEQYF. CDR3 sequence (DNA): TGTGCCAGCAATCCGACCCTCGCGGGAGGTAATTCCTACGAGCAGTACTTC. The complete variable domain, with remaining parts taken from reference TRBV2 and TRBJ2-7, reads EPEVTQTPSHQVTQMGQEVILRCVPISNHLYFYWYRQILGQKVEFLVSFYNNEISEKSEIFDDQFSVERPDGSNFTLKIRSTKLEDSAMYFCASNPTLAGGNSYEQYFGPGTRLTVT.

This chain joins TRBV5-1 and TRBJ2-1; D not resolved. This CDR3 has 12 residues. Germline-derived CDR1 and CDR2 are SGHRS and YFSETQ. V was trimmed by 6 bases and J by 9 bases, leaving 13 bases between them. The CDR3 loop reads CASTSSGGEQFF. The CDR3 DNA is TGCGCCAGCACCAGCTCGGGTGGTGAGCAGTTCTTC.

The rearrangement uses TRBV7-8 and TRBJ1-1; unclear D gene. Trimming left V 0 bases short and J 2 bases short, with 13 bases between. Germline CDR1 and CDR2: SGHVS and FQNEAQ. This CDR3 is built from 16 residues. The CDR3 sequence is CASSLAARGVNTEAFF. CDR3 in DNA: TGTGCCAGCAGCTTAGCGGCCCGGGGAGTAAACACTGAAGCTTTCTTT. Combining the CDR3 with reference TRBV7-8 and TRBJ1-1 gives the whole variable domain GAGVSQSPRYKVAKRGQDVALRCDPISGHVSLFWYQQALGQGPEFLTYFQNEAQLDKSGLPSDRFFAERPEGSVSTLKIQRTQQEDSAVYLCASSLAARGVNTEAFFGQGTRLTVV.

The chain carries TRBV25-1 and TRBJ1-1; TRBD1 might be the D (6 bases). The length of the CDR3 is 14 residues. V was shortened by 7 bases and J by 0 bases, with 12 bases between the two germline ends. The germline gives CDR1 MGHDK, CDR2 SYGVNS. In DNA form, the CDR3 reads TGTGCCAGCACCGAGGGGGTAATGAACACTGAAGCTTTCTTT. It encodes CASTEGVMNTEAFF. Filled out from reference TRBV25-1 and TRBJ1-1, the complete variable domain reads EADIYQTPRYLVIGTGKKITLECSQTMGHDKMYWYQQDPGMELHLIHYSYGVNSTEKGDLSSESTVSRIRTEHFPLTLESARPSHTSQYLCASTEGVMNTEAFFGQGTRLTVV.

The chain employs TRBV14 and TRBJ2-3; possibly TRBD2 for D (5 bases). The CDR3 totals 14 residues. Per germline, CDR1 SGHDN and CDR2 FVKESK. V shed 7 bases and J shed 4 bases, with 15 bases lying between them. DNA for the CDR3: TGTGCCAGCACCTTAGGAGGCCCCGCAGATACGCAGTATTTT. Its translation: CASTLGGPADTQYF.

V gene TRBV4-1 combines with J gene TRBJ2-3, with a tentative D call TRBD2 (5 bases). The CDR3 length is 15 residues. Trimming removed 1 base at V and 3 bases at J, with 11 bases between. Germline CDR1 reads MGHRA; CDR2 reads YSYEKL. For the CDR3, the DNA is TGCGCCAGCAGCCAAGGAACACCGGGGACAGATACGCAGTATTTT. Its translation: CASSQGTPGTDTQYF.

The gene calls are TRBV4-2 and TRBJ2-2; tentative D call: TRBD1 (5 bases). V was clipped by 0 bases and J by 4 bases, with 12 bases between them. CDR1 is LGHNA, CDR2 YNFKEQ, per germline. The CDR3 covers 16 residues. CDR3 protein: CASSQDATARTGELFF. The CDR3 nucleotides are TGTGCCAGCAGCCAAGACGCGACAGCACGCACCGGGGAGCTGTTTTTT.

The table lists this clone with a count of one. The rearrangement joins TRBV6-5 to TRBJ1-3, with a weak D call TRBD1 (6 bases). Trimming stripped 8 bases from V and 0 bases from J, with 8 bases between. There are 13 residues in the CDR3. Germline CDR1 MNHEY, CDR2 SVGAGI. The CDR3 bases are TGTGCCAGCGGACAGAGCTCTGGAAACACCATATATTTT. Translation: CASGQSSGNTIYF.

The chain couples TRBV20-1 to TRBJ2-3; 9 bases are a match to TRBD2. From germline, CDR1 is DFQATT and CDR2 SNEGSKA (reference sequence). The CDR3 has 15 amino acids. J was trimmed by 3 bases and V by 3 bases; bases with no gene match: 7. The CDR3 here is CSASSERGDTDTQYF. CDR3 sequence (DNA): TGCAGTGCTAGTTCGGAGCGGGGGGATACAGATACGCAGTATTTT.

The CDR3 is CASKGQSNTEAFF. CDR3 nucleotide sequence: TGTGCCAGCAAGGGACAGTCTAACACTGAAGCTTTCTTT. The gene calls are TRBV2 and TRBJ1-1; 7 bases are a match to TRBD1. The V segment lost 7 bases and the J segment 2 bases; nucleotides outside the gene matches: 4. The length of the CDR3 is 13 residues. Germline loops: CDR1 SNHLY, CDR2 FYNNEI.

The rearrangement uses TRBV5-1 and TRBJ2-1; 7 nucleotides line up with TRBD1. After removal of 0 bases from V and 8 bases from J, the junction contained 8 bases not matched to a gene. This CDR3 region has 15 residues. Germline CDR1 is SGHRS and CDR2 is YFSETQ. The CDR3 protein is CASSLENQGVDEQFF. CDR3 coding DNA: TGCGCCAGCAGCTTGGAAAACCAGGGGGTGGATGAGCAGTTCTTC.

V and J are TRBV19 and TRBJ1-5; D call uncertain. Trimming stripped 6 bases from V and 6 bases from J, with 15 bases between. Germline V gene data show CDR1 as LNHDA and CDR2 as SQIVND (reference sequence). CDR3 length: 14 amino acids. The CDR3 region is CASRTIGVRQPQHF. The CDR3 DNA is TGTGCCAGTAGGACCATCGGGGTGCGTCAGCCCCAGCATTTT.